This paragraph covers one T cell receptor beta chain sequence. What it recognizes is unknown. The entry originates in a study of identical twins. Template switching added a universal primer site, and cDNA bore unique molecular identifiers. Via MiXCR, TCRdb re-called the 5' RACE reads, giving one row per CDR3 protein. Here the sample spans some 500,000 distinct CDR3 sequences, about 14% being singletons. Notes on the study in general: Models came in too low on out-of-frame TCR alpha sharing in monozygotic twins.

Between the trimmed V and J ends, which lost 0 bases and 6 bases, there was a span of 18 bases. CDR3 size: 16 residues. Germline-derived CDR1 and CDR2 are KGHSH and LQKENI. Separately, the same data were catalogued under a study of yellow fever vaccine responses in identical twins.

Material: CD4+ T cells sorted from blood. The sequence was obtained from a woman between 18 and 30 years old in good health. The rearrangement joins TRBV18 to TRBJ2-7; TRBD1 or TRBD2 may be the D gene (5 bases each). For the CDR3, the DNA is TGTGCCAGCTCACCACCGACCGGGACCTGGGCCCTCGAGCAGTACTTC. It yields the protein CASSPPTGTWALEQYF. Full variable domain (remainder filled in from reference TRBV18 and TRBJ2-7): NAGVMQNPRHLVRRRGQEARLRCSPMKGHSHVYWYRQLPEEGLKFMVYLQKENIIDESGMPKERFSAEFPKEGPSILRIQQVVRGDSAAYFCASSPPTGTWALEQYFGPGTRLTVT.